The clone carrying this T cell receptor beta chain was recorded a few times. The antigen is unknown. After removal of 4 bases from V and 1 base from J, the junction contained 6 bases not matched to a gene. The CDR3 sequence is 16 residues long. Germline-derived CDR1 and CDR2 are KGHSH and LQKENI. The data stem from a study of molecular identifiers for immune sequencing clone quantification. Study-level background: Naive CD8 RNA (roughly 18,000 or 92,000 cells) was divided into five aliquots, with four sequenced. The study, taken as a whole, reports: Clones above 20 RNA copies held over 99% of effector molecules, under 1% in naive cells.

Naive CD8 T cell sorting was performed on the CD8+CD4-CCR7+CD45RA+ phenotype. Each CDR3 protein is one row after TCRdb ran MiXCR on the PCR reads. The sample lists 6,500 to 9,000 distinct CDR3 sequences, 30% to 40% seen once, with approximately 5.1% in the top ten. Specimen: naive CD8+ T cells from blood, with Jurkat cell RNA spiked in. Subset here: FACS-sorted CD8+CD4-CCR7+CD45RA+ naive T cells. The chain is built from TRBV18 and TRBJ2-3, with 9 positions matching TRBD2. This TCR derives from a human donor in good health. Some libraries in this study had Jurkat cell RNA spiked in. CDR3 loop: CASSLLTSGRTDTQYF. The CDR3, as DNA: TGTGCCAGCTCACTATTGACTAGCGGCCGCACAGATACGCAGTATTTT.